This T cell receptor beta chain was observed in a study of yellow fever vaccine responses in identical twins. Study observations and caveats: It has been reported that, in twins, the vaccine T cell response seemed partly convergent and partly personalized.

TCRdb used MiXCR to reprocess the RT-PCR reads, holding one entry per CDR3 protein. The sample carries more than 4,000 distinct CDR3 sequences, 60% to 85% recorded once. As to this clonotype: Its antigen is not known.

Germline V lookup: CDR1 SGHRS, CDR2 YFSETQ. This CDR3 region has 14 residues. Trimming cost V 3 bases and J 7 bases, with 14 bases left between them. Sample: T cells from blood (PBMCs), unsorted or a sorted subset (not recorded which), taken before or after yellow fever vaccination (not recorded which). This TCR was recovered from a woman under 30 who received the yellow fever vaccine. The chain recombines TRBV5-1 with TRBJ1-5; a weak D match, TRBD1 (5 bases). The CDR3 bases are TGCGCCAGCAGCTCGGTTGGGGGGGACCAGCCCCAGCATTTT. Amino acid sequence: CASSSVGGDQPQHF. Supplemented by reference TRBV5-1 and TRBJ1-5, the full variable domain reads KAGVTQTPRYLIKTRGQQVTLSCSPISGHRSVSWYQQTPGQGLQFLFEYFSETQRNKGNFPGRFSGRQFSNSRSEMNVSTLELGDSALYLCASSSVGGDQPQHFGDGTRLSIL.